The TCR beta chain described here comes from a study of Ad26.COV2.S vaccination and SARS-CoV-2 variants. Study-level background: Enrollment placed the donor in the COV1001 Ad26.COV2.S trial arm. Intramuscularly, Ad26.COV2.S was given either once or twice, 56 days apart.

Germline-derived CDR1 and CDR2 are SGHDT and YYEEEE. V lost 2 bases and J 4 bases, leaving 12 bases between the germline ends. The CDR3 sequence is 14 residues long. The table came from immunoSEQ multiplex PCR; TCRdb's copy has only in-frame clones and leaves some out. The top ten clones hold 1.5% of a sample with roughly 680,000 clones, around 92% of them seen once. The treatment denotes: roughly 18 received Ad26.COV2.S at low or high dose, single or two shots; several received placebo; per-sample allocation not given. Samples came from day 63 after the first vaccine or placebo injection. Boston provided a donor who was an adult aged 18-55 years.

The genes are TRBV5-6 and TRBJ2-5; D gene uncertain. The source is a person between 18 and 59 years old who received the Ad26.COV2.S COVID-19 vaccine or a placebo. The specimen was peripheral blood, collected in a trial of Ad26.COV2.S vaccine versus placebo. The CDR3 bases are TGTGCCAGCAGCTTTGGCCTGTCCGGAGAGACCCAGTACTTC. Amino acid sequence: CASSFGLSGETQYF.